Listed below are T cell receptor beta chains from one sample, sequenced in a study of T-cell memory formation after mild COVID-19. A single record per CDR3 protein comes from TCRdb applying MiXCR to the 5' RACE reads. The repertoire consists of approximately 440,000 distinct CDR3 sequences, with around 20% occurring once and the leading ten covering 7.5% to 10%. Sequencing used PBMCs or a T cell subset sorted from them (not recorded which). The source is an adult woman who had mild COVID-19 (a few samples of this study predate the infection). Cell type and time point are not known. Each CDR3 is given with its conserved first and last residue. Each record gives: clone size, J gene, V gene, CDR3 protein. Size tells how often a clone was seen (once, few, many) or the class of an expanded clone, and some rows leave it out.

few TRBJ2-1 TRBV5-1 CASSLTTGYGGNEQFF
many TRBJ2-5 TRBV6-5 CASSYSTDLGGTQYF
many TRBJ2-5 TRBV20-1 CSAREGTSGLGTQYF
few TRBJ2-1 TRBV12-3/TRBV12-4 CASSAPRDFNNEQFF
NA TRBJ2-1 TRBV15 CATSTGVRNEQFF
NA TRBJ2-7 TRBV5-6 CASSWGTPSMEQYF
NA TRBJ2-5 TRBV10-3 CAISEPPTSGRETQYF
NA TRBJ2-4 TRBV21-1 CASPGTPRAKNIQYF
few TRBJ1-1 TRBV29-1 CSGGTGSLNTEAFF
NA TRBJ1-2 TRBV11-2 CASSLMGGNYGYTF
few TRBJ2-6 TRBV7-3 CASTTGPPSGANVLTF
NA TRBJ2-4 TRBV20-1 CSARGPGLAGGPSAKNIQYF
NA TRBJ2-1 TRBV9 CASSAYYNEQFF
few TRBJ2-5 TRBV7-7 CASSLTGLAGFGETQYF
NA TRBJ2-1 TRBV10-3 CAAGGDTVGDEQFF
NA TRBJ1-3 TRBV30 CACDGQPSGNTIYF
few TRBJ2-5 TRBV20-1 CSARGVWKETQYF
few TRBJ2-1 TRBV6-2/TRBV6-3 CASSPWDRGAGEQFF
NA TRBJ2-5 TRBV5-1 CASSLAGGLETQYF
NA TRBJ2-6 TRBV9 CASSVERGRASGANVLTF
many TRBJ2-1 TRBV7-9 CASSQGAGGYNEQFF
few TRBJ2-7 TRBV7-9 CASSPLYAYEQYF
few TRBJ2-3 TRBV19 CASSAQMDTQYF
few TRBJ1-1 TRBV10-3 CAISERGQGEEAFF
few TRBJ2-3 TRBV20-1 CSARGQADMGSQYF
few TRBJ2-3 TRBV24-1 CATSDASDNTDTQYF
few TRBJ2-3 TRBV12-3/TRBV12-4 CASSFMGFTDTQYF
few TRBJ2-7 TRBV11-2 CASSPGFRGQYF
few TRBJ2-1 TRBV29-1 CSVEGLAGPNEQFF
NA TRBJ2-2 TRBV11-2 CASSLDRVGTGELFF
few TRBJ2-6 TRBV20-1 CSATAPPGGSAGANVLTF
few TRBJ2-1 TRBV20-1 CSARSGSAYNEQFF
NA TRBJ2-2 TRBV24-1 CATSPGATGGELFF
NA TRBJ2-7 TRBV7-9 CASSLAAQWQYF
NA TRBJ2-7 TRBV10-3 CAISESPTYEQYF
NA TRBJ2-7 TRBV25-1 CASSVPPRQGAEEQYF
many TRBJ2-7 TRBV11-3 CASSLEGTSSVEQYF